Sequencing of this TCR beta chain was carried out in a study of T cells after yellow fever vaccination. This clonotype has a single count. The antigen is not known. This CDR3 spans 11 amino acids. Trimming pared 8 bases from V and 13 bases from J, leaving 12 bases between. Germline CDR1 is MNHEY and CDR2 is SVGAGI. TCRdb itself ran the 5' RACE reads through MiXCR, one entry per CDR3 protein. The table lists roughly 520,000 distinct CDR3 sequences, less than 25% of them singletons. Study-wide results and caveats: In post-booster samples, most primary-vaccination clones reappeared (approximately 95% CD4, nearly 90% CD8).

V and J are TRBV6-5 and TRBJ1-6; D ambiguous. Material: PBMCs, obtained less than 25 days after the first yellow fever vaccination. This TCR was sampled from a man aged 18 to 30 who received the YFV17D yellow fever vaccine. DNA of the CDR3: TGTGCCAGCGGCTCCATCCCTCCCCTCCACTTT. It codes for CASGSIPPLHF.